This TCR beta chain was retrieved from a study of regulatory T cells in long-lasting Graves disease. The overall study: Patients with persistent Graves' disease had over 5 years of antithyroid drugs and persistent TSH receptor antibodies.

The sample's time point: persistent/refractory GD, antithyroid drugs over 5 years with positive TRAb. Following extraction of RNA from PBMCs, that RNA was used to make the TCR library. CDR3-region Arm-PCR and iRepertoire HTBI primers produced the TCR beta libraries. Source study methods: Across samples, 50 to 75 TRBV and about 15 TRBJ segments were found. Each CDR3 protein is one row after TCRdb ran MiXCR on the multiplex PCR reads. The V and J calls follow TCRdb's processing rather than the paper's. The table lists hundreds of thousands of distinct CDR3 sequences, about 32% of them singletons. There are a few counts of this clonotype. The starting material was peripheral blood mononuclear cells (PBMCs), obtained when the disease was refractory, from a patient treated with antithyroid drugs. The TCR comes from a female donor with Graves disease.

CDR3 DNA sequence: TGTGCCAGCAGCTTAGTTTCCGACCGTCGGTGGGCTGAAGCTTTCTTT. Translating it yields CASSLVSDRRWAEAFF. The V gene is TRBV11-2, the J gene TRBJ1-1, with unresolved D. V was cut by 1 base and J by 6 bases, with 18 bases left in between. Germline V CDR1 and CDR2: SGHAT, FQNNGV. This CDR3 spans 16 amino acids.